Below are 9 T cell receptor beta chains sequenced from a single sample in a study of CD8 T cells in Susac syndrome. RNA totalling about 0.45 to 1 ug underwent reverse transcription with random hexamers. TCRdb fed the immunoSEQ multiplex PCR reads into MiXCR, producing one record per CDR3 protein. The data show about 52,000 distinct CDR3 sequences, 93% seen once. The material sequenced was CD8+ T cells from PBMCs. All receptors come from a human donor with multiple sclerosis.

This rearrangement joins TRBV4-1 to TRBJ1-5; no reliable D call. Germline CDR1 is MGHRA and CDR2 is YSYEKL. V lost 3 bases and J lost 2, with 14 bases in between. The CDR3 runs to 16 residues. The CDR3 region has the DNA TGCGCCAGCAGCCAGTCAGGAGGTCCTCGCAATCAGCCCCAGCATTTT. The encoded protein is CASSQSGGPRNQPQHF.

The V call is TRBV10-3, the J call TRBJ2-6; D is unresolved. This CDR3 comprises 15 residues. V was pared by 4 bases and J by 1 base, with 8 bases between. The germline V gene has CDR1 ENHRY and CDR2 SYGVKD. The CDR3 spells CAISGPRSGANVLTF. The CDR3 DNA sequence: TGTGCCATCAGTGGGCCGAGGTCTGGGGCCAACGTCCTGACTTTC.

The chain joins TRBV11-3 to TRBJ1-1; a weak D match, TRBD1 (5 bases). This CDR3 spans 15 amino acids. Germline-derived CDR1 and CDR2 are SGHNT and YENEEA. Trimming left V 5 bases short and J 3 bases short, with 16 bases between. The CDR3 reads CASSPGLGQYTEAFF. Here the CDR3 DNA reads TGTGCCAGCAGCCCTGGGTTGGGGCAATACACTGAAGCTTTCTTT.

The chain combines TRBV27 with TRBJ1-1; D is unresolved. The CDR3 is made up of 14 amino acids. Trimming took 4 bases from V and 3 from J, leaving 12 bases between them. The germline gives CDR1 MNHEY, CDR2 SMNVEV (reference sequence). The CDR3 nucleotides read TGTGCCAGCAGTTCGGACGTTGGGGACACTGAAGCTTTCTTT. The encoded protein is CASSSDVGDTEAFF.

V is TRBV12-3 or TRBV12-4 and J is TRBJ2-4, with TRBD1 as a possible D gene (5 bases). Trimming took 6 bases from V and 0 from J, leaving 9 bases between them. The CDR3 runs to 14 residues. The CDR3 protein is CASSRQLAKNIQYF. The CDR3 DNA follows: TGTGCCAGCAGCAGACAGTTAGCCAAAAACATTCAGTACTTC.

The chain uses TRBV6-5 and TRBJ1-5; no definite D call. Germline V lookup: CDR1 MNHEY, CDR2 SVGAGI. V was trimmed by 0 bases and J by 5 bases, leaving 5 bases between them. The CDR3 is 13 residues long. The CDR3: CASSYSNHQPQHF. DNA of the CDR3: TGTGCCAGCAGTTACTCGAATCATCAGCCCCAGCATTTT.

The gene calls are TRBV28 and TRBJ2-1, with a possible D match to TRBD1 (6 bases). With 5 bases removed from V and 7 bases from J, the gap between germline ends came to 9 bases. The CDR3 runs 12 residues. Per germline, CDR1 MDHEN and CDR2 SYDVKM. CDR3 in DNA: TGTGCCAGCAGTCGCAGGGGAAATGAGCAGTTCTTC. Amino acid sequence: CASSRRGNEQFF.

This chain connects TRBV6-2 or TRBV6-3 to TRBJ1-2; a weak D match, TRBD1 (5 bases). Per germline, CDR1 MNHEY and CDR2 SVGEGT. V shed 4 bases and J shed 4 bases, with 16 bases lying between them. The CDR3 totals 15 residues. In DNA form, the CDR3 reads TGTGCCAGCAGTTCGACAGAATCGACAACCTATGGCTACACCTTC. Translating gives CASSSTESTTYGYTF.

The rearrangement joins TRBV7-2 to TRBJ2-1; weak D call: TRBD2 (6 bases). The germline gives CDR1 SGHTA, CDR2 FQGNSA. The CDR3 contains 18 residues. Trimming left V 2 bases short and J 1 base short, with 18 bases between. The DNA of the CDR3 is TGTGCCAGCAGCTTATCACTAGCTCGAGATAATTCCTACAATGAGCAGTTCTTC. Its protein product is CASSLSLARDNSYNEQFF.